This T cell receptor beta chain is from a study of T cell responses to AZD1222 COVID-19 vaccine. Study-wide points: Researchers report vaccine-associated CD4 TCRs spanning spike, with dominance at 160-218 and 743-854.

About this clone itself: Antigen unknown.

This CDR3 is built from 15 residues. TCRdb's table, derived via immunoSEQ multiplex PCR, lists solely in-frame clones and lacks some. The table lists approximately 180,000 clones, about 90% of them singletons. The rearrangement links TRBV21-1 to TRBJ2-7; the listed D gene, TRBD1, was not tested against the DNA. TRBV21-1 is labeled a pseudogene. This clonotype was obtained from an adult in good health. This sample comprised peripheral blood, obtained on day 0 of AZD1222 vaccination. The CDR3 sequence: CASSTSRDSPYEQYF. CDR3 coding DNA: TGTGCCAGCAGCACTAGCCGGGACAGCCCCTACGAGCAGTACTTC.